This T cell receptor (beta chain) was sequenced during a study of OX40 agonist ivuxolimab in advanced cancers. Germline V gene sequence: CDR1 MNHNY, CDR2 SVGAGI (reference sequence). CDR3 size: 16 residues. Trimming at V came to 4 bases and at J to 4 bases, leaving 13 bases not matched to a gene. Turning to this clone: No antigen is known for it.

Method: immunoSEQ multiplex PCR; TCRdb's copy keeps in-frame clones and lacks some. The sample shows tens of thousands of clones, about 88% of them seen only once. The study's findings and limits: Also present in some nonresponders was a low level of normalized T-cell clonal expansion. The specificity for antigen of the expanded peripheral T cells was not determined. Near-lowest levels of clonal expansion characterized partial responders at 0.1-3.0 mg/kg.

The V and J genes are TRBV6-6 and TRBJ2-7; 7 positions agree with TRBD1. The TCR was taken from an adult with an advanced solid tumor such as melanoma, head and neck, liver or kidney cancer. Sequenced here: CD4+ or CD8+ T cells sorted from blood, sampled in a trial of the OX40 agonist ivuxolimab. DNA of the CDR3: TGTGCCAGCAGTTCCCATCAAACCGGGACAGATTACGAGCAGTACTTC. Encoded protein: CASSSHQTGTDYEQYF.